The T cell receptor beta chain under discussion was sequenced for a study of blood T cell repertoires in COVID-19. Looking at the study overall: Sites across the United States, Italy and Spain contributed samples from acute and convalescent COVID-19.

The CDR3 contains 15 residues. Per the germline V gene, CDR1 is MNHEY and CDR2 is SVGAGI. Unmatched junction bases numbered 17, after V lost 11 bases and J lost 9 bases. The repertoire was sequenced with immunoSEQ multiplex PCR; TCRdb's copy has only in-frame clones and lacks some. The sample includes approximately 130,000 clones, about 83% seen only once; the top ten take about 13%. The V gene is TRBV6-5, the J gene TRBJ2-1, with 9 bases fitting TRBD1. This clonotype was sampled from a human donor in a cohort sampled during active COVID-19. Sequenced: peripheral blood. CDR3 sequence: CADSPLTGGSTEQFF. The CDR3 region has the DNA TGTGCCGACTCCCCTCTGACAGGGGGGTCCACTGAGCAGTTCTTC.